This TCR beta chain came from a study of blood T cell repertoires in COVID-19 (dated by TCRdb to between 2020 and 2021). About the full investigation: The collaborator samples originated in the United States, Italy and Spain and spanned the acute and convalescent phases of COVID-19. The material from the prospective study consisted of cDNA or gDNA derived from T cells, B-cell-depleted T cells, or PBMCs. Deeply sampled blood TCRbeta repertoires from subjects exposed to, actively infected with, or recovered from COVID-19 were included in the dataset. The repertoires were released in a freely available public database intended as a resource for research on the immune response to SARS-CoV-2. The samples were drawn from the first 160 participants of the ongoing ImmuneRACE study and from under 1,500 subjects provided by 6 global collaborators. The sample metadata nearly always contained a de-identified subject ID, COVID-19 status, age in years and sex. Where HLA class I and class II types were available, the types were taken from metadata supplied by the sample provider, not from assay-based typing.

Points the paper makes about the study in general: The amount of clinical and demographic metadata varied by source and participant and was provided uncurated.

In the case of this clone: Its cognate antigen has yet to be identified. Base quality data are lacking; no much larger clone is found one base away.

The immunoSEQ Assay, a bias-controlled multiplex PCR, was used to amplify TCRbeta CDR3 regions from genomic DNA. Per the authors' processing: The number of nucleated cells in each sample was estimated from the amplification of reference gene primers within the assay. To quantify the absolute abundance of each unique TCRbeta CDR3 rearrangement, sequence reads were collapsed and filtered. For each sample, productive Simpson clonality was calculated as the square root of Simpson's diversity index over productive rearrangements. Not all clones reach the TCRdb copy of this immuneACCESS table, which keeps in-frame sequences only. Checked studies attribute under half of the gap to unresolved V genes and leave the rest unexplained. Clone size and V and J calls were adopted from that table, with D and trimming inferred from the DNA. The sample table holds 300,000 to 350,000 clones, of which approximately 89% were seen once. 3% to 4% of the sample is in the top ten clones.

One collaborating source in Seattle enrolled patients during active infection and followed them longitudinally through the course of disease. The collaborating institutions used their own protocols to collect whole blood in K2EDTA tubes. Collaborator samples were shipped for TCRbeta analysis as frozen whole blood, isolated PBMCs, or DNA extracted from either sample type. A distance of 17 bases separates the germline ends of V and J, which lose 4 bases and 7 bases respectively. The germline V gene (reference sequence) yields LNHDA for CDR1 and SQIVND for CDR2. The CDR3, cysteine through phenylalanine, is 15 amino acids long. Only the CDR3 DNA is retained, 45 bases long and in frame from the first base.

The rearrangement joined TRBV19 to TRBJ1-5; matching of 5 bases hints at TRBD1 as the D gene. This receptor was taken from a woman aged 60-75 years with COVID-19, enrolled during active disease. The sample consisted of peripheral blood. The CDR3 reads as follows: CASSTFIGEGQPQHF. The DNA reads as follows: TGTGCCAGTAGTACTTTTATAGGGGAAGGACAGCCCCAGCATTTT.